This is a list of T cell receptor beta chains from one sample in a study of regulatory T cells in long-lasting Graves disease. MiXCR, run by TCRdb on the multiplex PCR reads, gives a single entry per CDR3 protein. The sample holds about 420,000 distinct CDR3 sequences, 20% to 25% seen once. Specimen: peripheral blood mononuclear cells (PBMCs), collected when the disease was refractory, from a patient treated with antithyroid drugs. The receptors shown here come from a female donor with Graves disease. Each CDR3 is given with its conserved first and last residue. D genes are given only for firm matches. Some rows mark clone size as missing; the rest say once, few, many or name a class of expanded clone.

V gene	J gene	D gene	clone size	CDR3 protein	CDR3 DNA
TRBV19	TRBJ2-6	.	few	CASSILSHSGANVLTF	TGTGCCAGTAGTATCCTCAGTCACTCTGGGGCCAACGTCCTGACTTTC
TRBV6-6	TRBJ1-1	.	few	CASSYSSWTTVNTEAFF	TGTGCCAGCAGTTACTCGTCATGGACGACGGTGAACACTGAAGCTTTCTTT
TRBV20-1	TRBJ2-4	TRBD1	.	CSAREAQGAKNIQYF	TGCAGTGCTAGAGAGGCACAGGGGGCCAAAAACATTCAGTACTTC
TRBV19	TRBJ1-5	TRBD1	.	CASSLLRRRDRGSTGQPQHF	TGTGCCAGTAGCCTCCTCCGGAGAAGGGACAGGGGGTCGACTGGGCAGCCCCAGCATTTT
TRBV11-3	TRBJ2-7	.	many	CASSQIEQGEQYF	TGTGCCAGCAGCCAAATTGAACAGGGCGAGCAGTACTTC
TRBV4-3	TRBJ2-7	TRBD2	.	CASSQTAGGPYEQYF	TGCGCCAGCAGCCAAACAGCGGGAGGGCCCTACGAGCAGTACTTC
TRBV19	TRBJ2-7	.	few	CASSRTTTGFSSPYEQYF	TGTGCCAGTAGTCGAACTACTACCGGGTTTTCTTCCCCCTATGAGCAGTACTTC
TRBV11-2	TRBJ1-5	.	few	CASSLGRMDQPQHF	TGTGCCAGCAGCTTAGGAAGGATGGATCAGCCCCAGCATTTT
TRBV20-1	TRBJ2-7	TRBD2	.	CSARGLAGGFEQYF	TGCAGTGCTCGCGGACTAGCGGGAGGGTTCGAGCAGTACTTC
TRBV12-3/TRBV12-4	TRBJ1-1	.	few	CASSLNSGDTEAFF	TGTGCCAGCAGTTTAAACTCAGGGGACACTGAAGCTTTCTTT
TRBV30	TRBJ2-1	.	.	CAWSVQVLGEQFF	TGTGCCTGGAGTGTACAGGTCTTGGGGGAGCAGTTCTTC
TRBV7-9	TRBJ2-5	.	.	CASSNGLLRETQYF	TGTGCCAGCAGCAATGGCCTTTTGCGGGAGACCCAGTACTTC
TRBV7-3	TRBJ1-2	.	.	CASSLIGLDGYTF	TGTGCCAGCAGCTTAATAGGGTTAGATGGCTACACCTTC
TRBV3-2	TRBJ1-3	.	.	CASSQPESGNTIYF	TGTGCCAGCAGCCAACCGGAGTCTGGAAACACCATATATTTT
TRBV18	TRBJ1-1	.	few	CASSQQAEAFF	TGTGCCAGCTCACAACAGGCGGAAGCTTTCTTT
TRBV2	TRBJ2-2	.	many	CASSEGQGSWITGELFF	TGTGCCAGCAGCGAAGGGCAGGGCTCATGGATCACCGGGGAGCTGTTTTTT
TRBV11-2	TRBJ2-2	.	.	CASRSGRTNTGELFF	TGTGCCAGCAGGTCCGGTCGGACGAACACCGGGGAGCTGTTTTTT
TRBV28	TRBJ1-6	.	many	CASGAGQGTLHF	TGTGCCAGCGGAGCGGGACAAGGCACCCTCCACTTT
TRBV12-3/TRBV12-4	TRBJ2-7	TRBD2	many	CASRLELAGGPSSYEQYF	TGTGCCAGCAGACTTGAGCTAGCGGGAGGTCCGTCCTCCTACGAGCAGTACTTC
TRBV11-2	TRBJ2-2	.	few	CASSPIRANTGELFF	TGTGCCAGCAGCCCTATCCGTGCGAACACCGGGGAGCTGTTTTTT
TRBV2	TRBJ2-7	TRBD1	.	CASSSGTGVLYF	TGTGCCAGCAGCTCCGGGACAGGCGTCCTGTACTTC
TRBV29-1	TRBJ1-2	.	.	CSGFHQGFGYTF	TGCAGCGGCTTTCATCAGGGGTTTGGCTACACCTTC
TRBV7-3	TRBJ2-1	.	.	CASSHRDSIRNEQFF	TGTGCCAGCAGCCACCGGGACTCGATTCGCAATGAGCAGTTCTTC
TRBV7-2	TRBJ2-3	.	once	CASSEGLRRDTQYF	TGTGCCAGCAGCGAGGGACTTCGGAGAGATACGCAGTATTTT
TRBV12-3/TRBV12-4	TRBJ1-1	.	many	CASRNARGTTTEAFF	TGTGCCAGCAGGAATGCACGGGGGACGACCACTGAAGCTTTCTTT
TRBV20-1	TRBJ1-5	TRBD1	.	CSARIQGNQPQHF	TGCAGTGCTAGGATACAGGGGAATCAGCCCCAGCATTTT
TRBV7-2	TRBJ2-7	.	many	CASSLGQVPYEQYF	TGTGCCAGCAGCTTAGGGCAGGTACCCTACGAGCAGTACTTC